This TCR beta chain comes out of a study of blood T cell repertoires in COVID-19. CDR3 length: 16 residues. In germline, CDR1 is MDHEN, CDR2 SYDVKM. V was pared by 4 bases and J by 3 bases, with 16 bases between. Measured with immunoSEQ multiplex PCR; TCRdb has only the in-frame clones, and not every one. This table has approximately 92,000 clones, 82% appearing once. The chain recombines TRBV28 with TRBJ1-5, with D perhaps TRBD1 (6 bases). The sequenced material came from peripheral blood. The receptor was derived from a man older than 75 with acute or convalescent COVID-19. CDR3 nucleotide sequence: TGTGCCAGCAGTTCCATCTGGACAGACATCAATCAGCCCCAGCATTTT. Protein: CASSSIWTDINQPQHF.